Here is one T cell receptor beta chain with its context. Participants spanned ages about 18 to 95 years and resided in over 20 US areas. All recovered Cohort 3 donors got two negative PCRs, got clearance, or saw symptom resolution. Trimming took 3 bases from V and 8 from J; bases not matched to a gene: 13. The CDR3 spans 16 residues. Germline CDR1 is MDHEN and CDR2 is SYDVKM. This specimen belongs to a study of blood T cell repertoires in COVID-19. About the study: The cDNA or gDNA used as material had been derived from T cells, B-cell-depleted T cells, or PBMCs.

In the authors' methods: By means of reference gene primer amplification, nucleated cell counts were estimated. The assay was immunoSEQ multiplex PCR, and TCRdb's table has in-frame clones only and misses some. Clone size and V and J calls were adopted from that table, with D and trimming inferred from the DNA. The repertoire holds roughly 250,000 clones, approximately 83% seen once, with more than 3.5% in the top ten. Specimen: PBMCs or T cells enriched from blood (not recorded which). The chain uses TRBV28 and TRBJ2-1, with 7 bases lining up with TRBD2. The receptor's source is a woman in her 30s who had recovered from COVID-19. Here the CDR3 DNA reads TGTGCCAGCAGTTTGGTAGGGCGGGAGCCCCGGGATGAGCAGTTCTTC. It specifies CASSLVGREPRDEQFF.